Each of the 29 T cell receptor beta chains below was sequenced from the same sample in a study of T-cell reconstitution after alpha-beta-depleted transplantation in children (dated by TCRdb to between 2015 and 2016). Library construction relied on PCR. Instrument on record: Illumina HiSeq 2500. Molecular barcoding was employed in the preparation of TCR libraries, with unique molecular identifiers being used to normalize TCRbeta repertoire quantification. TCRdb trimmed public reads at Q25 via fastp, called clones via MiXCR and kept in-frame beta chains. Entries that share a CDR3 protein sequence are merged under the most common genes and DNA. The sample has 600,000 to 700,000 distinct CDR3 sequences on record, approximately 17% of them singletons. Jointly, the top ten make up over 0.95% of the sample. Source: PBMCs from the stem cell graft donor, taken from the stem cell graft. All receptors come from a human donor who donated a stem cell graft to a child with acute myeloid leukemia.

This clonotype has at least ten counts. The rearrangement uses TRBV29-1 and TRBJ2-1; tentative D call: TRBD2 (5 bases). This CDR3 comprises 12 residues. Germline loops: CDR1 SQVTM, CDR2 ANQGSEA. V dropped 5 bases and J dropped 7 bases, with 12 bases sitting between them. DNA of the CDR3: TGCAGCGTTTGGAGTCGGAGGAATGAGCAGTTCTTC. Its protein product is CSVWSRRNEQFF.

This clonotype was observed a handful of times. The chain employs TRBV20-1 and TRBJ2-7, with D possibly being TRBD1 or TRBD2 (5 bases each). Trimming removed 3 bases from V and 0 bases from J, with 15 bases in between. This CDR3 has 15 residues. Germline-derived CDR1 and CDR2 are DFQATT and SNEGSKA (reference sequence). CDR3 sequence reads: CSARGVRDGSYEQYF. The CDR3 coding sequence is TGCAGTGCTAGGGGAGTTCGGGACGGCTCCTACGAGCAGTACTTC.

The chain recombines TRBV4-1 with TRBJ2-1; D gene ambiguous. The V end lost 2 bases, the J end lost 0 bases, and 11 bases lay between the germline ends. This CDR3 is 16 amino acids long. Germline CDR1 is MGHRA and CDR2 is YSYEKL. CDR3 residues: CASSQISQVSYNEQFF. In DNA, the CDR3 is TGCGCCAGCAGCCAAATCAGCCAGGTCTCCTACAATGAGCAGTTCTTC.

This clonotype came up many times. The chain is built from TRBV7-6 and TRBJ2-1; D unresolved. CDR1 and CDR2 from the germline V gene are SGHVS and FNYEAQ. This CDR3 has 13 residues. The ends were cut back, 6 bases at V and 4 bases at J, with 10 bases in the middle. The CDR3 reads CASSYSVYNEQFF. The CDR3 bases are TGTGCCAGCAGTTATAGTGTATACAATGAGCAGTTCTTC.

This clonotype was found many times. The rearrangement uses TRBV20-1 and TRBJ1-2; the D gene is possibly TRBD1 (5 bases). V lost 4 bases to trimming and J lost 1 base, with 16 bases between them. Germline V lookup: CDR1 DFQATT, CDR2 SNEGSKA (reference sequence). The CDR3 runs to 15 residues. The DNA for the CDR3 is TGCAGTGCTAAAGGGGAGCAGGGAGGTAACTATGGCTACACCTTC. Translating it yields CSAKGEQGGNYGYTF.

This clonotype was observed many times. The chain recombines TRBV20-1 with TRBJ2-2; D perhaps matches TRBD1 (6 bases). Trimming stripped 5 bases from V and 4 bases from J, with 20 bases between. The CDR3 spans 16 residues. The germline CDR1 and CDR2 sequences are DFQATT and SNEGSKA (reference sequence). DNA of the CDR3: TGCAGTGCTTCCCCCCGGGACACCTCAGCCACCGGGGAGCTGTTTTTT. Its protein product is CSASPRDTSATGELFF.

V and J are TRBV7-9 and TRBJ2-2, with unresolved D. This CDR3 is built from 16 residues. V lost 5 bases and J 4 bases, leaving 17 bases between the germline ends. CDR1 is SEHNR and CDR2 is FQNEAQ in the germline V gene (reference sequence). The CDR3 DNA follows: TGTGCCAGCAGCCCAATGACGGCTAGAAGCACCGGGGAGCTGTTTTTT. Residues: CASSPMTARSTGELFF.

The CDR3 is CASSLIAGEETQYF. The CDR3 DNA is TGTGCCAGCAGTTTAATCGCAGGGGAAGAGACCCAGTACTTC. This rearrangement joins TRBV28 to TRBJ2-5, with D possibly matching TRBD1 (6 bases). The V and J ends lost 2 bases and 3 bases respectively, with 10 bases between them. CDR3 length: 14 amino acids. CDR1 MDHEN and CDR2 SYDVKM come from the germline V gene.

This clonotype appeared many times. The chain combines TRBV20-1 with TRBJ2-1, with 9 positions matching TRBD2. The CDR3 is 14 residues long. Trimming took 1 base from V and 4 from J; bases not matched to a gene: 2. Looked up from germline, CDR1 is DFQATT and CDR2 is SNEGSKA (reference sequence). The CDR3 DNA reads as TGCAGTGCTAGAGTTAGCGGGGGTTACAATGAGCAGTTCTTC. The encoded protein is CSARVSGGYNEQFF.

The chain couples TRBV5-1 to TRBJ1-2; D is perhaps TRBD1 (5 bases). CDR1 SGHRS and CDR2 YFSETQ come from the germline V gene. The CDR3 runs 14 residues. Trimming shortened V by 4 bases and J by 2 bases, and 12 bases separated the two germline ends. CDR3 nucleotide sequence: TGCGCCAGCAGCCCCCGGGACGGAAACTATGGCTACACCTTC. The encoded protein is CASSPRDGNYGYTF.

This clonotype was counted ten times or more. This chain links TRBV29-1 with TRBJ2-5; TRBD2 matches at 10 bases. The germline gives CDR1 SQVTM, CDR2 ANQGSEA. After removal of 8 bases from V and 5 bases from J, the junction contained 8 bases not matched to a gene. CDR3 length: 13 amino acids. The CDR3 is CSPLLAGRETQYF. The DNA for the CDR3 is TGCAGCCCACTACTAGCGGGGAGGGAGACCCAGTACTTC.

This clonotype was counted many times. The chain recombines TRBV9 with TRBJ2-1; 7 bases match TRBD2. The CDR3 length is 18 residues. The trim removed 3 bases at V and 2 bases at J, leaving 14 bases unmatched. CDR1 is SGDLS and CDR2 is YYNGEE in the germline V gene. The CDR3 region is CASSAMVHGGVTYNEQFF. In DNA, the CDR3 is TGTGCCAGCAGCGCCATGGTACATGGGGGGGTGACCTACAATGAGCAGTTCTTC.

In this sample, this clonotype turned up once. The chain carries TRBV6-5 and TRBJ1-4, with 9 bases matching TRBD1. V shed 0 bases, J shed 6 bases, and the junction held 2 bases outside the gene matches. The germline V gene has CDR1 MNHEY and CDR2 SVGAGI. The CDR3 totals 15 residues. The CDR3 region is CASSYSRDRDEKLFF. DNA for the CDR3: TGTGCCAGCAGTTACTCCCGGGACAGGGATGAAAAACTGTTTTTT.

There are many counts of this clonotype. This chain connects TRBV29-1 to TRBJ2-3; D gene ambiguous. The germline V gene encodes CDR1 SQVTM and CDR2 ANQGSEA. Trimming stripped 4 bases from V and 4 bases from J, with 12 bases between. The length of the CDR3 is 13 residues. The CDR3 spells CSVVWGNADTQYF. The CDR3 coding sequence is TGCAGCGTTGTCTGGGGTAATGCAGATACGCAGTATTTT.

A few counts support this clonotype. This rearrangement joins TRBV20-1 to TRBJ2-7, with unresolved D. CDR3 size: 12 residues. Germline V gene sequence: CDR1 DFQATT, CDR2 SNEGSKA (reference sequence). Trimming cost V 0 bases and J 5 bases, with 8 bases left between them. CDR3 in amino acids: CSARDLWDEQYF. The CDR3 DNA reads as TGCAGTGCTAGAGATCTCTGGGACGAGCAGTACTTC.

This sequence joins TRBV5-1 and TRBJ2-2; D remains ambiguous. V lost 0 bases, J lost 6 bases, and 9 bases lay in between. This CDR3 has 14 amino acids. CDR1 SGHRS and CDR2 YFSETQ come from the germline V gene. DNA of the CDR3: TGCGCCAGCAGCTTGGTAGGGTCCGCCGGGGAGCTGTTTTTT. The encoded protein is CASSLVGSAGELFF.

The chain combines TRBV4-1 with TRBJ1-1; D unclear. V was shortened by 0 bases and J by 2 bases, with 10 bases between the two germline ends. The CDR3 consists of 15 residues. Germline V gene sequence: CDR1 MGHRA, CDR2 YSYEKL. CDR3 nucleotides: TGCGCCAGCAGCCAAGAGAGGCAGGACAACACTGAAGCTTTCTTT. As protein: CASSQERQDNTEAFF.

This chain connects TRBV12-3 or TRBV12-4 to TRBJ2-3, with 9 bases fitting TRBD2. The CDR3 consists of 14 residues. The V segment lost 6 bases and the J segment 3 bases; nucleotides outside the gene matches: 4. In nucleotides, the CDR3 is TGTGCCAGCAGATACCTAGCGGGAACAGATACGCAGTATTTT. Translation gives CASRYLAGTDTQYF.

The V and J genes are TRBV4-2 and TRBJ1-6; 8 bases agree with TRBD1. CDR3 length: 18 amino acids. After removal of 0 bases from V and 4 bases from J, the junction contained 8 bases not matched to a gene. Germline CDR1 reads LGHNA; CDR2 reads YNFKEQ. CDR3 protein: CASSQDRQGQEYNSPLHF. DNA of the CDR3: TGTGCCAGCAGCCAAGATAGGCAGGGACAGGAATATAATTCACCCCTCCACTTT.

The V gene is TRBV20-1, the J gene TRBJ1-4; the D gene is possibly TRBD1 (6 bases). This CDR3 contains 13 residues. From germline, CDR1 is DFQATT and CDR2 SNEGSKA (reference sequence). V lost 5 bases, J lost 8 bases, and 15 bases lay in between. The CDR3 region has the DNA TGCAGTGCTTGGACCAGGGGTGGAGAAAAACTGTTTTTT. This codes for CSAWTRGGEKLFF.

The V gene is TRBV12-3 or TRBV12-4, the J gene TRBJ1-2, with a possible D match to TRBD1 (5 bases). CDR3 length equals 15 residues. Between the trimmed V and J ends, which lost 1 base and 1 base, there was a span of 10 bases. CDR3 bases: TGTGCCAGCAGTTTAGGGCCGGGACTTAACTATGGCTACACCTTC. Its protein is CASSLGPGLNYGYTF.

This clonotype showed up just a few times. The chain is built from TRBV19 and TRBJ2-1; TRBD2 matches 10 bases. The germline V gene encodes CDR1 LNHDA and CDR2 SQIVND (reference sequence). This CDR3 comprises 15 residues. J lost 8 bases, V lost 7 bases, and 11 bases had no gene match. The CDR3 spells CASKKSGGAIHEQFF. CDR3 DNA sequence: TGTGCCAGTAAGAAAAGCGGGGGGGCCATCCATGAGCAGTTCTTC.

The rearrangement links TRBV5-1 to TRBJ2-7, with D unresolved. The CDR3 extends over 12 amino acids. Germline CDR1 SGHRS, CDR2 YFSETQ. Trimming took 2 bases from V and 9 from J, leaving 12 bases between them. CDR3 sequence (DNA): TGCGCCAGCAGCTTACCCGCGGACGGGCAGTACTTC. Its translation is CASSLPADGQYF.

The rearrangement links TRBV14 to TRBJ2-1, with D possibly TRBD1 on 5 matching bases. V shed 4 bases and J shed 11 bases, with 27 bases lying between them. From germline, CDR1 is SGHDN and CDR2 FVKESK. This CDR3 is built from 17 residues. CDR3 coding DNA: TGTGCCAGCAGCCCTAAGTGGGAAGGGGCAAAGCCCCCCCAGCAGTTCTTC. Translated: CASSPKWEGAKPPQQFF.

In its sample, this clonotype was seen many times. The chain uses TRBV20-1 and TRBJ1-1, with TRBD1 matching 9 bases. The CDR3 is 14 amino acids. Germline CDR1 DFQATT, CDR2 SNEGSKA (reference sequence). The ends lost 6 bases at V and 3 bases at J; junction bases unmatched: 8. Written as DNA, the CDR3 is TGCAGTGCCGGGGACAGGGCACTATACACTGAAGCTTTCTTT. This codes for CSAGDRALYTEAFF.

Ten or more counts support this clonotype. The chain combines TRBV20-1 with TRBJ1-1; D might be TRBD1 (6 bases). Per germline, CDR1 DFQATT and CDR2 SNEGSKA (reference sequence). This CDR3 region has 13 residues. V lost 5 bases and J 5 bases, leaving 15 bases between the germline ends. DNA of the CDR3: TGCAGTGCTCTAATTGGGGGGGCGACTGAAGCTTTCTTT. Encoded protein: CSALIGGATEAFF.

Comment on this clonotype: The junction differs from germline at one of its ends, possibly a read error. The J gene is TRBJ2-1, the V gene TRBV20-1, with D perhaps matching TRBD2 (7 bases). CDR1 and CDR2 from the germline V gene are DFQATT and SNEGSKA (reference sequence). The CDR3 runs to 17 residues. The CDR3 DNA follows: TGCTGTGCTAGAGATTCGGGTGTGGGGGGGGCTCGCAATGAGCAGTTCTTC. It codes for CCARDSGVGGARNEQFF.

This clonotype was seen only a few times. V is TRBV6-5 and J is TRBJ1-3; D remains ambiguous. The V end was cut by 0 bases, the J end by 0 bases, with 3 bases between. The length of the CDR3 is 14 residues. Germline CDR1 MNHEY, CDR2 SVGAGI. The chain's CDR3 is CASSYSFSGNTIYF. The CDR3 bases are TGTGCCAGCAGTTACTCTTTCTCTGGAAACACCATATATTTT.

This clonotype was picked up many times. The genes are TRBV12-3 or TRBV12-4 and TRBJ1-4; weak D call: TRBD1 (6 bases). The CDR3 extends over 13 amino acids. Trimming cost V 6 bases and J 6 bases, with 11 bases left between them. CDR3 sequence reads: CASRPQGYEKLFF. As DNA, the CDR3 is TGTGCCAGCAGGCCTCAGGGGTATGAAAAACTGTTTTTT.